These 26 T cell receptor beta chains were all obtained from the same sample, sequenced in a study of memory CD4+ T cells and cytomegalovirus serostatus (dated by TCRdb to 2018 to 2020). The method was the immunoSEQ multiplex PCR assay. Entries here come from immuneACCESS through TCRdb and include only in-frame sequences with V and J called. Some clones fail to appear in such tables; in the studies checked, an unresolved V gene covers under half of the shortfall, and the cause of the remainder is unknown. The sample table lists approximately 92,000 clones, around 80% of them with a count of one. The ten largest clones capture approximately 4% of the sample. Single viable CD3+CD4+CD8-CD45RO+ cells were sorted as memory CD4+ T cells on a FACSAria II. The sample comprised memory CD4+ T cells from blood. The source is an adult in good health and CMV-seropositive.

This sequence joins TRBV28 and TRBJ1-2, with 7 bases lining up with TRBD1. Germline assignment: CDR1 MDHEN and CDR2 SYDVKM. The CDR3 contains 17 residues. The ends lost 5 bases at V and 4 bases at J; junction bases unmatched: 16. Here the CDR3 DNA reads TGTGCCAGCAGTCCCGACAGGGCTAAACGTGCCCGCTATGGCTACACCTTC. Translated: CASSPDRAKRARYGYTF.

The rearrangement uses TRBV7-8 and TRBJ2-1; D is unclear. CDR1 SGHVS and CDR2 FQNEAQ come from the germline V gene. The germline V and J ends were trimmed by 4 bases and 6 bases, with 10 bases remaining between them. The CDR3 has 13 amino acids. CDR3 bases: TGTGCCAGCAGCTCTTATCCCTCCAATGAGCAGTTCTTC. Its protein is CASSSYPSNEQFF. Filled out from reference TRBV7-8 and TRBJ2-1, the complete variable domain reads GAGVSQSPRYKVAKRGQDVALRCDPISGHVSLFWYQQALGQGPEFLTYFQNEAQLDKSGLPSDRFFAERPEGSVSTLKIQRTQQEDSAVYLCASSSYPSNEQFFGPGTRLTVL.

The V gene is TRBV4-3, the J gene TRBJ1-1; 11 bases agree with TRBD1. The CDR3 has 18 amino acids. V lost 4 bases to trimming and J lost 4 bases; unmatched junction nucleotides: 14. Germline values: CDR1 LGHNA, CDR2 YSLEER. DNA of the CDR3: TGCGCCAGCAGCCCCAATTCATTCGGGACAGGGGGTGGCACTGAAGCTTTCTTT. Residues: CASSPNSFGTGGGTEAFF.

The count of this clone is one. V usage is TRBV18 and J usage is TRBJ2-5; D may be TRBD2 (6 bases). Germline values: CDR1 KGHSH, CDR2 LQKENI. This CDR3 is 13 amino acids long. Trimming took off 6 bases at V and 5 bases at J, with 13 bases between the two ends. The CDR3 here is CASSRGGGETQYF. The CDR3 nucleotides read TGTGCCAGCTCCCGTGGGGGAGGCGAGACCCAGTACTTC.

V usage is TRBV2 and J usage is TRBJ1-1, with 7 bases aligning to TRBD1. This CDR3 is built from 15 residues. The ends lost 6 bases at V and 3 bases at J; junction bases unmatched: 10. Germline CDR1 is SNHLY and CDR2 is FYNNEI. The CDR3 loop is CASRDRPPSDTEAFF. In DNA, the CDR3 is TGTGCCAGCAGGGACAGGCCCCCAAGCGACACTGAAGCTTTCTTT.

This chain uses TRBV30 with TRBJ2-7; 8 bases agree with TRBD2. V shed 5 bases and J 4 bases; nucleotides not matched to a gene: 1. CDR1 and CDR2 from the germline V gene are GTSNPN and SVGIG (reference sequence). The CDR3 contains 11 residues. The CDR3 sequence: CAWGLAYEQYF. In nucleotides, the CDR3 is TGTGCCTGGGGACTAGCTTACGAGCAGTACTTC.

This clone was picked up many times. The chain has TRBV28 and TRBJ2-2; 9 positions match TRBD2. Germline loops: CDR1 MDHEN, CDR2 SYDVKM. CDR3 length equals 15 residues. V gave up 7 bases and J gave up 4 bases; unmatched junction bases: 7. CDR3 bases: TGTGCCAGCATCCGCCCAGCGGGAGGCACCGGGGAGCTGTTTTTT. Protein product: CASIRPAGGTGELFF.

This sequence joins TRBV30 and TRBJ2-3; no firm D call. V was clipped by 2 bases and J by 3 bases, with 9 bases between them. Germline V gives CDR1 GTSNPN, CDR2 SVGIG (reference sequence). The CDR3 totals 13 residues. The CDR3 DNA sequence: TGTGCCTGGAGTCACCCAGGAACAGATACGCAGTATTTT. It is translated as CAWSHPGTDTQYF.

The chain is built from TRBV7-2 and TRBJ1-2; 7 bases match TRBD1. V shed 4 bases, J shed 4 bases, and the junction held 12 bases outside the gene matches. This CDR3 region has 16 residues. CDR1 and CDR2 (germline): SGHTA, FQGNSA. In DNA, the CDR3 is TGTGCCAGCAGCTACAAAACAGGGGCGGTGGGCTATGGCTACACCTTC. It translates to CASSYKTGAVGYGYTF.

This clone was seen a handful of times. The gene calls are TRBV6-6 and TRBJ1-1; possible D gene TRBD1, 5 bases. The CDR3 sequence is 13 residues long. Germline V gene lookup returns CDR1 MNHNY and CDR2 SVGAGI (reference sequence). Trimming removed 3 bases from V and 12 bases from J, with 17 bases in between. The CDR3 DNA reads TGTGCCAGCAGTTATAGGACCCTCGGGGGGTCTTTCTTT. Translated, it gives CASSYRTLGGSFF.

The gene calls are TRBV7-3 and TRBJ2-1; 10 nucleotides line up with TRBD2. The CDR3 covers 14 residues. Germline-derived CDR1 and CDR2 are SGHTA and FQGTGA. The V gene end was trimmed by 6 bases and the J gene end by 8 bases; junction bases not matched to a gene: 7. The chain's CDR3 is CASRLLAGNDEQFF. The CDR3 DNA reads as TGTGCCAGCAGGTTACTAGCGGGAAACGATGAGCAGTTCTTC. The variable domain in full, completed from reference TRBV7-3 and TRBJ2-1, reads GAGVSQTPSNKVTEKGKYVELRCDPISGHTALYWYRQSLGQGPEFLIYFQGTGAADDSGLPNDRFFAVRPEGSVSTLKIQRTERGDSAVYLCASRLLAGNDEQFFGPGTRLTVL.

The genes are TRBV19 and TRBJ1-2; 9 nucleotides align to TRBD1. J was trimmed by 5 bases and V by 7 bases; bases with no gene match: 11. There are 15 residues in the CDR3. Per germline, CDR1 LNHDA and CDR2 SQIVND (reference sequence). This CDR3 is CASIGPTGGWYGYTF. The DNA of the CDR3 is TGTGCCAGTATCGGCCCCACAGGGGGCTGGTATGGCTACACCTTC. The full variable domain, its missing parts supplied by reference TRBV19 and TRBJ1-2, is DGGITQSPKYLFRKEGQNVTLSCEQNLNHDAMYWYRQDPGQGLRLIYYSQIVNDFQKGDIAEGYSVSREKKESFPLTVTSAQKNPTAFYLCASIGPTGGWYGYTFGSGTRLTVV.

The V gene is TRBV6-5, the J gene TRBJ2-1, with D maybe TRBD1 (5 bases). The length of the CDR3 is 16 residues. Trimming stripped 0 bases from V and 1 base from J, with 10 bases between. Germline lookup yields CDR1 MNHEY and CDR2 SVGAGI. The CDR3 is CASSYSRQPSYNEQFF. CDR3 in DNA: TGTGCCAGCAGTTACTCGAGACAGCCATCCTACAATGAGCAGTTCTTC.

V is TRBV6-1 and J is TRBJ2-1; the D gene is possibly TRBD2 (6 bases). Germline V gene sequence: CDR1 MNHNS, CDR2 SASEGT. The CDR3 has 15 residues. Trimming took off 2 bases at V and 4 bases at J, with 12 bases between the two ends. This CDR3 is CASSEMGGSYNEQFF. In DNA form, the CDR3 reads TGTGCCAGCAGTGAAATGGGGGGATCGTACAATGAGCAGTTCTTC.

This clone has only one observation. This chain uses TRBV5-1 with TRBJ1-3; a weak D match, TRBD1 (5 bases). This CDR3 has 15 residues. Trimming removed 4 bases at V and 0 bases at J, with 11 bases between. The germline V gene has CDR1 SGHRS and CDR2 YFSETQ. The CDR3 loop reads CASSTQGISGNTIYF. The CDR3 bases are TGCGCCAGCAGCACGCAGGGTATCTCTGGAAACACCATATATTTT.

The chain carries TRBV11-2 and TRBJ2-7, with 7 bases matching TRBD2. Germline lookup yields CDR1 SGHAT and CDR2 FQNNGV. The CDR3 sequence is 18 residues long. J lost 3 bases, V lost 3 bases, and 17 bases had no gene match. CDR3 residues: CASSLRGLAEGLSYEQYF. CDR3 bases: TGTGCCAGCAGCTTGCGAGGTCTAGCGGAGGGTCTAAGCTACGAGCAGTACTTC.

V is TRBV28 and J is TRBJ2-3, with D perhaps matching TRBD1 or TRBD2 (6 bases each). CDR1 is MDHEN, CDR2 SYDVKM, per germline. The CDR3 sequence is 15 residues long. V was clipped by 5 bases and J by 5 bases, with 17 bases between them. CDR3 sequence (DNA): TGTGCCAGCAGTCCAGGGACACTAGCTGGAGATACGCAGTATTTT. This translates into CASSPGTLAGDTQYF.

This chain connects TRBV7-9 to TRBJ2-7; D might be TRBD1 (7 bases). Germline V gene data show CDR1 as SEHNR and CDR2 as FQNEAQ (reference sequence). The ends were cut back, 1 base at V and 1 base at J, with 17 bases in the middle. The CDR3 contains 17 residues. This chain's CDR3 is CASSLGGGGTASYEQYF. CDR3 coding DNA: TGTGCCAGCAGCTTAGGTGGGGGCGGGACAGCGTCCTACGAGCAGTACTTC.

This chain links TRBV7-9 with TRBJ1-4; D unclear. The V end was cut by 10 bases, the J end by 6 bases, with 15 bases between. The CDR3 is 13 residues long. Germline CDR1 SEHNR, CDR2 FQNEAQ (reference sequence). CDR3 in DNA: TGTGCCATATCCTCCCCAGGAGATGAAAAACTGTTTTTT. This translates into CAISSPGDEKLFF.

V usage is TRBV7-6 and J usage is TRBJ2-5; TRBD1 might be the D (5 bases). The CDR3 contains 14 residues. V dropped 4 bases and J dropped 7 bases, with 16 bases sitting between them. The germline gives CDR1 SGHVS, CDR2 FNYEAQ. Here the CDR3 DNA reads TGTGCCAGCAGCTCCCCGGACACCTTTCGGACCCAGTACTTC. Translation gives CASSSPDTFRTQYF.

The chain uses TRBV19 and TRBJ2-7, with TRBD2 matching over 7 bases. Trimming took 6 bases from V and 0 from J; bases not matched to a gene: 8. Germline values: CDR1 LNHDA, CDR2 SQIVND (reference sequence). CDR3 length: 15 residues. The CDR3: CASRLLAQSSYEQYF. CDR3 coding DNA: TGTGCCAGTAGATTACTAGCGCAGAGCTCCTACGAGCAGTACTTC.

The rearrangement joins TRBV27 to TRBJ1-1; no firm D call. The CDR3 extends over 12 amino acids. Germline assignment: CDR1 MNHEY and CDR2 SMNVEV (reference sequence). V was pared by 7 bases and J by 11 bases, with 17 bases between. DNA for the CDR3: TGTGCCAGCACCCTATTGGTCCCTGGCGCTTTCTTT. It encodes CASTLLVPGAFF.

Written as DNA, the CDR3 is TGTGCCAGCTCTCCCGACAGGGTGAGGCCCCAGCATTTT. This gives the protein CASSPDRVRPQHF. This chain joins TRBV18 and TRBJ1-5; 7 bases are a match to TRBD1. CDR1 is KGHSH, CDR2 LQKENI, per germline. The V gene end was trimmed by 6 bases and the J gene end by 9 bases; junction bases not matched to a gene: 8. The CDR3 loop spans 13 amino acids.

The chain uses TRBV10-3 and TRBJ1-2; 10 bases map to TRBD1. Germline V gene data show CDR1 as ENHRY and CDR2 as SYGVKD. The ends lost 3 bases at V and 6 bases at J; junction bases unmatched: 7. This CDR3 is built from 15 residues. The CDR3 sequence is CAISETRQGAHGYTF. The DNA for the CDR3 is TGTGCCATCAGTGAAACGCGACAGGGGGCGCATGGCTACACCTTC.

The chain combines TRBV28 with TRBJ2-2; D gene uncertain. Germline V gene sequence: CDR1 MDHEN, CDR2 SYDVKM. The CDR3 runs 15 residues. V lost 1 base, J lost 0 bases, and 6 bases lay in between. The CDR3 bases are TGTGCCAGCAGTTTATACACCCCGAACACCGGGGAGCTGTTTTTT. Translating gives CASSLYTPNTGELFF.

CDR3 bases: TGTGCCAGCAGCAGGGATGAAAAACTGTTTTTT. It codes for CASSRDEKLFF. This rearrangement joins TRBV6-5 to TRBJ1-4; the D gene is possibly TRBD1 (5 bases). The CDR3 totals 11 residues. Germline values: CDR1 MNHEY, CDR2 SVGAGI. V was cut by 6 bases and J by 6 bases, with 5 bases left in between.